The source of this TCR beta chain is a study of blood T cell repertoires in COVID-19. The overall study: The samples span acute and convalescent COVID-19 from the United States, Italy and Spain. Sample material is recorded as cDNA or gDNA derived from T cells, B-cell-depleted T cells, or PBMCs.

One Seattle source followed patients from active infection through their disease course. The CDR3 runs 13 residues. The germline V and J ends were trimmed by 3 bases and 10 bases, with 16 bases remaining between them. CDR1 is SGDLS, CDR2 YYNGEE, per germline. As processed by the authors: Estimates of nucleated cell counts were drawn from the amplification of reference gene primers. Assay: immunoSEQ multiplex PCR; the TCRdb copy retains only in-frame clones and omits some. The V and J calls and clone size come from that table; D and trimming were worked out from the DNA. The table shows 170,000 or so clones, with under 85% occurring only once.

V usage is TRBV9 and J usage is TRBJ1-1; a weak D match, TRBD1 (5 bases). Sequenced input: peripheral blood. The TCR was taken from a woman aged 70 to 79 with COVID-19, enrolled during active disease. CDR3: CASSATTGAAAFF. CDR3 nucleotide sequence: TGTGCCAGCAGCGCCACTACAGGTGCAGCAGCTTTCTTT.